The entry below describes one TCR beta chain. Antigen specificity is unknown. This record belongs to a study of beta chain features in type 1 diabetes. The study's findings and limits: Insertions at VDJ junctions were less frequent in type 1 diabetes patients. These patients also deleted more nucleotides at the same junctions.

The V gene lost 4 bases and the J gene lost 0 bases, with 10 bases spanning the gap. CDR1 is MNHNS, CDR2 SASEGT, per germline. The CDR3 spans 14 residues. cDNA synthesis used the whole RNA isolate, giving expressed TCRB sequences. Some clones are missing from TCRdb's copy, which holds only in-frame ones; the method was immunoSEQ multiplex PCR. The data show 220,000 or so clones, 68% seen once. The source of this sequence is a man aged 25-45 years in good health. Sequenced input: naive CD4+ T cells from blood. V gene TRBV6-1 combines with J gene TRBJ2-7, with D possibly matching TRBD1 (5 bases). The CDR3 region has the DNA TGTGCCAGCAGTGGTCAGGGATACTCCTACGAGCAGTACTTC. It encodes CASSGQGYSYEQYF.